The rows below give T cell receptor beta chains drawn from one sample of a study of T cell repertoires in aging, cancer and after chemotherapy. From the multiplex PCR reads, TCRdb called clonotypes with MiXCR, one entry per CDR3 protein. The sample includes thousands of distinct CDR3 sequences, 25% of them seen just once. The source material was blood. These receptors originate from a human donor with a solid tumor. Both conserved end residues are part of each CDR3. The D gene is left open where the match is weak. A row's size may be missing; if present it is once, few, many or a size class.

j_call	clone_size	v_call	d_call	cdr3_length	cdr3_nt	cdr3_aa
TRBJ2-7	.	TRBV29-1	TRBD1	10	TGCAGCTCTGGGACAGGGGAGCAGTACTTC	CSSGTGEQYF
TRBJ1-2	.	TRBV28	.	11	TGTGCCAGCACCGGGGTCTATGGCTACATCTTC	CASTGVYGYIF
TRBJ1-1	medium-sized	TRBV19	.	14	TGTGCCAGTAGCCGGGACGGGGGCCGCACTGAAGCTTTCTTT	CASSRDGGRTEAFF
TRBJ2-5	medium-sized	TRBV11-1	.	16	TGTGCCAGCAGCTTAGTTGGTGGGGGCCCCCAAGAGACCCAGTACTTC	CASSLVGGGPQETQYF
TRBJ1-2	medium-sized	TRBV7-9	.	17	TGTGCCAGCAGCAGCGGGACCCTCCGGTGGTCCTACTATGGCTACACCTTC	CASSSGTLRWSYYGYTF
TRBJ2-5	medium-sized	TRBV7-3	.	16	TGTGCCAGCAGCTTAAATGGCCTAGGGGGGCAAGAGACCCAGTACTTC	CASSLNGLGGQETQYF
TRBJ2-7	medium-sized	TRBV7-6	.	13	TGTGCCAGCACCGCGGACACCTCCTACGAGCAGTACTTC	CASTADTSYEQYF
TRBJ2-1	medium-sized	TRBV6-2/TRBV6-3	TRBD2	15	TGTGCCAGCAGTTCCCCCCGGACTAGCGGGTATGAGCAGTTCTTC	CASSSPRTSGYEQFF
TRBJ2-1	medium-sized	TRBV6-6	.	16	TGTGCCAGCAGGGGTGACCGGGGTAGCTCCTACAATGAGCAGTTCTTC	CASRGDRGSSYNEQFF
TRBJ2-2	medium-sized	TRBV30	.	16	TGTGCCTGGAGTGTTGTTGCTAGCGTGCGGACCGGGGAGCTGTTTTTT	CAWSVVASVRTGELFF
TRBJ1-2	medium-sized	TRBV6-1	TRBD1	13	TGTGCCAGCACTACTGGGACAGGGTATGGCTACACCTTC	CASTTGTGYGYTF
TRBJ2-7	medium-sized	TRBV7-9	.	13	TGTGCCAGCAGCTTAGCCCTCCGCGAGGAGCAGTACTTC	CASSLALREEQYF
TRBJ1-2	medium-sized	TRBV5-4	.	14	TGTGCCAGCAGCCTCGTCCAGGGTAACTATGGCTACACCTTC	CASSLVQGNYGYTF
TRBJ2-2	few	TRBV11-2	.	17	TGTGCCAGCAGCCCCCCTCTACTGATCGCGAACACCGGGGAGCTGTTTTTT	CASSPPLLIANTGELFF
TRBJ2-3	.	TRBV5-4	.	15	TGTGCCAGCAGCTTGTCCCGGACTATCACAGATACGCAGTATTTT	CASSLSRTITDTQYF
TRBJ2-7	medium-sized	TRBV10-3	.	14	TGTGCCATCAGCCCCCTCGACCCGACCTACGAGCAGTACTTC	CAISPLDPTYEQYF
TRBJ1-5	few	TRBV4-1	.	16	TGCGCCAGCAGCCAAGAGGGAAGGGCCGACAATCAGCCCCAGCATTTT	CASSQEGRADNQPQHF
TRBJ2-5	medium-sized	TRBV7-2	TRBD2	14	TGTGCCAGCAGCTTAGATCCTAGCGGGAGGTCCCAGTACTTC	CASSLDPSGRSQYF
TRBJ1-1	medium-sized	TRBV19	.	13	TGTGCCAGTAGTATGGGGCCGAACACTGAAGCTTTCTTT	CASSMGPNTEAFF
TRBJ1-4	medium-sized	TRBV6-1	TRBD1	16	TGTGCCAGCAGTGAAGCGAAGGGACAGGGAGGTGAAAAACTGTTTTTT	CASSEAKGQGGEKLFF